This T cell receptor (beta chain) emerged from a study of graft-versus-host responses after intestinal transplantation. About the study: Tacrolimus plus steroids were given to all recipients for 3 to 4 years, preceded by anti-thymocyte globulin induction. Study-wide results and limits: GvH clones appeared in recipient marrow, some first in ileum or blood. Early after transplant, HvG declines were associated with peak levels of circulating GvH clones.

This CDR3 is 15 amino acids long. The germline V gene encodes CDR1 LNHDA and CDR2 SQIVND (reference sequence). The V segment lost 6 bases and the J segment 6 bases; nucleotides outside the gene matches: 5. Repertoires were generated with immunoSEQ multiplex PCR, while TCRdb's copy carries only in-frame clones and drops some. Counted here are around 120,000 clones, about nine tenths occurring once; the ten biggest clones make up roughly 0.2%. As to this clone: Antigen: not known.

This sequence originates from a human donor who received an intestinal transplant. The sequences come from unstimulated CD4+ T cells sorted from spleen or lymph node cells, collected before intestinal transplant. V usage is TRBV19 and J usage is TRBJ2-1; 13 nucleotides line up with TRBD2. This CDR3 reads CASRRLAGGLNEQFF. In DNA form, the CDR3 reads TGTGCCAGTAGACGACTAGCGGGAGGACTCAATGAGCAGTTCTTC. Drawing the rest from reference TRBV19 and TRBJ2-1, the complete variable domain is DGGITQSPKYLFRKEGQNVTLSCEQNLNHDAMYWYRQDPGQGLRLIYYSQIVNDFQKGDIAEGYSVSREKKESFPLTVTSAQKNPTAFYLCASRRLAGGLNEQFFGPGTRLTVL.